The clone carrying this TCR beta chain has a single count. Its antigen remains unknown. The record originates from a study of cytomegalovirus exposure and HLA in healthy donors. Separate from the roughly 730-subject first cohort, the roughly 120-subject validation cohort was the one that the donors belonged to. Study results and caveats: The authors listed about 170 TCR beta chains as cytomegalovirus-associated.

The protocol was immunoSEQ multiplex PCR, while the TCRdb copy is restricted to in-frame clones and leaves out a portion. The table has about 220,000 clones, around 90% seen once. The sequenced sample consisted of PBMCs. This TCR came from a woman aged 18-29 years in good health and CMV-seronegative.

CDR3 sequence: CATGGTSGSYEQYF. DNA of the CDR3: TGTGCCACCGGGGGGACTAGCGGGAGCTACGAGCAGTACTTC. The chain is built from TRBV6-1 and TRBJ2-7; 14 bases align to TRBD2. The V gene end was trimmed by 10 bases and the J gene end by 3 bases; junction bases not matched to a gene: 5. Germline V lookup: CDR1 MNHNS, CDR2 SASEGT. The CDR3 runs 14 residues.